This entry lists 19 T cell receptor beta chains sequenced from one sample in a study of neoadjuvant anti-PD-1 for oral cavity cancer. The time point is: after neoadjuvant nivolumab, at surgical resection. Produced via immunoSEQ multiplex PCR; TCRdb's table is partial and in-frame only. The data contain roughly 32,000 clones, roughly 85% of them singletons. This specimen was PBMCs, taken after nivolumab (anti-PD-1) treatment. The receptors were gathered from a person aged 40 to 85 with oral cavity squamous cell carcinoma.

This clone occurred once. The V call is TRBV11-2, the J call TRBJ1-5; 10 bases fit TRBD1. Germline-derived CDR1 and CDR2 are SGHAT and FQNNGV. This CDR3 is 15 amino acids long. Trimming at V came to 4 bases and at J to 6 bases, leaving 6 bases not matched to a gene. The CDR3, as DNA: TGTGCCAGCAGCTCCGGGACAGGGGCGTCTCAGCCCCAGCATTTT. Protein product: CASSSGTGASQPQHF.

The chain carries TRBV4-3 and TRBJ2-3; 10 bases line up with TRBD2. The CDR3 covers 15 residues. V trimming: 2 bases; J trimming: 6 bases; junction bases outside the gene matches: 5. Germline CDR1 LGHNA, CDR2 YSLEER. The CDR3 coding sequence is TGCGCCAGCAGCCAAAAGCGGGGGGGCCTGGATACGCAGTATTTT. Its protein is CASSQKRGGLDTQYF.

The chain has TRBV19 and TRBJ1-5; 7 nucleotides align to TRBD1. V trimming: 1 base; J trimming: 7 bases; junction bases outside the gene matches: 4. CDR1 and CDR2 (germline): LNHDA, SQIVND (reference sequence). The CDR3 consists of 14 residues. CDR3 bases: TGTGCCAGTAGTATAGTAGGAGGGGGCCAGCCCCAGCATTTT. It is translated as CASSIVGGGQPQHF. Combining the CDR3 with reference TRBV19 and TRBJ1-5 gives the whole variable domain DGGITQSPKYLFRKEGQNVTLSCEQNLNHDAMYWYRQDPGQGLRLIYYSQIVNDFQKGDIAEGYSVSREKKESFPLTVTSAQKNPTAFYLCASSIVGGGQPQHFGDGTRLSIL.

The gene calls are TRBV11-2 and TRBJ2-7; the D is unclear. Trimming cost V 5 bases and J 3 bases, with 11 bases left between them. The CDR3 length is 13 residues. Germline CDR1 and CDR2: SGHAT and FQNNGV. In DNA, the CDR3 is TGTGCCAGCAGCGCGTCCCCGGACTACGAGCAGTACTTC. This encodes CASSASPDYEQYF.

The chain links TRBV6-6 to TRBJ1-4; a weak D match, TRBD1 (6 bases). This CDR3 is built from 14 residues. The V gene lost 6 bases and the J gene lost 9 bases, with 17 bases spanning the gap. Germline CDR1 and CDR2: MNHNY and SVGAGI (reference sequence). In DNA, the CDR3 is TGTGCCAGCAGCCAAGCGGGGGGCGCGAAAAAACTGTTTTTT. Its protein product is CASSQAGGAKKLFF.

This chain joins TRBV5-1 and TRBJ2-1; 11 nucleotides match TRBD2. Germline V gives CDR1 SGHRS, CDR2 YFSETQ. Losses at the gene ends were 3 bases for V and 1 base for J; bases not matched to a gene: 3. The CDR3 runs to 16 residues. CDR3 residues: CASSSTSGGSYNEQFF. CDR3 DNA sequence: TGCGCCAGCAGCTCCACTAGCGGGGGTTCCTACAATGAGCAGTTCTTC.

V and J are TRBV7-2 and TRBJ1-4, with TRBD1 as a possible D gene (6 bases). Germline V lookup: CDR1 SGHTA, CDR2 FQGNSA. This CDR3 region has 15 residues. V lost 4 bases and J lost 8, with 17 bases in between. The CDR3 DNA sequence: TGTGCCAGCAGCTCCGGGGGGGGCGCGCTCGAAAAACTGTTTTTT. Translating gives CASSSGGGALEKLFF. Filled out from reference TRBV7-2 and TRBJ1-4, the complete variable domain reads GAGVSQSPSNKVTEKGKDVELRCDPISGHTALYWYRQSLGQGLEFLIYFQGNSAPDKSGLPSDRFSAERTGGSVSTLTIQRTQQEDSAVYLCASSSGGGALEKLFFGSGTQLSVL.

The chain has TRBV25-1 and TRBJ1-4, with D unresolved. The CDR3 covers 13 residues. CDR1 MGHDK and CDR2 SYGVNS come from the germline V gene. The V end lost 2 bases, the J end lost 7 bases, and 8 bases lay between the germline ends. CDR3 sequence: CASSERGAEKLFF. Written as DNA, the CDR3 is TGTGCCAGCAGTGAACGGGGAGCTGAAAAACTGTTTTTT. Full variable domain (rest looked up from reference TRBV25-1 and TRBJ1-4): EADIYQTPRYLVIGTGKKITLECSQTMGHDKMYWYQQDPGMELHLIHYSYGVNSTEKGDLSSESTVSRIRTEHFPLTLESARPSHTSQYLCASSERGAEKLFFGSGTQLSVL.

This chain links TRBV18 with TRBJ1-1; TRBD1 aligns across 9 bases. Germline V gene lookup returns CDR1 KGHSH and CDR2 LQKENI. CDR3 length: 15 amino acids. The ends lost 6 bases at V and 6 bases at J; junction bases unmatched: 11. The CDR3 nucleotides are TGTGCCAGCTCCTTCCAGGGACAGGGAAGTGCTGAAGCTTTCTTT. Translated: CASSFQGQGSAEAFF.

In this sample, this clone turned up a few times. The genes are TRBV5-4 and TRBJ1-1, with 8 bases aligning to TRBD1. Looked up from germline, CDR1 is SGHNT and CDR2 is YYREEE (reference sequence). V was clipped by 4 bases and J by 3 bases; unmatched bases: 5. This CDR3 has 14 residues. CDR3 sequence: CASSPGTGYTEAFF. The CDR3 DNA follows: TGTGCCAGCAGCCCGGGGACAGGATACACTGAAGCTTTCTTT.

The chain has TRBV10-3 and TRBJ2-1, with a tentative D call TRBD1 (5 bases). Germline lookup yields CDR1 ENHRY and CDR2 SYGVKD. This CDR3 has 13 residues. Deletions cut 8 bases from V and 7 bases from J, with 15 bases between. CDR3 bases: TGTGCCATCGAAGGTGGGGCGCAGAATGAGCAGTTCTTC. It encodes CAIEGGAQNEQFF.

This chain uses TRBV7-2 with TRBJ1-4; D ambiguous. The CDR3 has 17 residues. CDR1 SGHTA and CDR2 FQGNSA come from the germline V gene. The germline V and J ends were trimmed by 4 bases and 8 bases, with 23 bases remaining between them. CDR3: CASSSSATVGRFEKLFF. The CDR3 coding sequence is TGTGCCAGCAGCTCCTCGGCGACGGTGGGGAGGTTCGAAAAACTGTTTTTT.

CDR3 residues: CAIRPTQNTEAFF. The DNA of the CDR3 is TGTGCCATCAGACCCACACAGAACACTGAAGCTTTCTTT. The rearrangement uses TRBV10-3 and TRBJ1-1; D gene unclear. The CDR3 spans 13 residues. The germline gives CDR1 ENHRY, CDR2 SYGVKD. The V gene lost 6 bases and the J gene lost 1 base, with 9 bases spanning the gap.

The chain is built from TRBV11-2 and TRBJ2-3, with D perhaps TRBD2 (6 bases). The germline gives CDR1 SGHAT, CDR2 FQNNGV. The V end lost 5 bases, the J end lost 5 bases, and 11 bases lay between the germline ends. The CDR3 sequence is 13 residues long. DNA of the CDR3: TGTGCCAGCAGCCCTACCGGGGGAGATACGCAGTATTTT. Its translation: CASSPTGGDTQYF. The whole variable domain, remainder taken from reference TRBV11-2 and TRBJ2-3, is EAGVAQSPRYKIIEKRQSVAFWCNPISGHATLYWYQQILGQGPKLLIQFQNNGVVDDSQLPKDRFSAERLKGVDSTLKIQPAKLEDSAVYLCASSPTGGDTQYFGPGTRLTVL.

The chain recombines TRBV5-4 with TRBJ1-2; D is possibly TRBD1 (5 bases). The V gene lost 4 bases and the J gene lost 8 bases, with 15 bases spanning the gap. CDR1 is SGHNT and CDR2 is YYREEE in the germline V gene (reference sequence). The CDR3 length is 13 residues. CDR3 loop: CASSAEGRRGYTF. CDR3 bases: TGTGCCAGCAGCGCGGAGGGGCGACGAGGCTACACCTTC. The full variable domain, in which reference TRBV5-4 and TRBJ1-2 provide the parts outside the CDR3, is ETGVTQSPTHLIKTRGQQVTLRCSSQSGHNTVSWYQQALGQGPQFIFQYYREEENGRGNFPPRFSGLQFPNYSSELNVNALELDDSALYLCASSAEGRRGYTFGSGTRLTVV.

This clone was seen once. The CDR3 here is CASQQPGTNSPLHF. CDR3 DNA: TGTGCCAGCCAGCAGCCAGGGACCAATTCACCCCTCCACTTT. V is TRBV28 and J is TRBJ1-6, with a possible D match to TRBD1 (5 bases). Germline CDR1 is MDHEN and CDR2 is SYDVKM. Trimming took off 8 bases at V and 7 bases at J, with 15 bases between the two ends. There are 14 residues in the CDR3.

The rearrangement links TRBV6-5 to TRBJ1-2; 9 bases align to TRBD1. V was pared by 5 bases and J by 5 bases, with 9 bases of the junction left unmatched. The V gene's germline CDR1 is MNHEY and CDR2 SVGAGI. The length of the CDR3 is 15 residues. Here the CDR3 reads CASSPGTGQHYGYTF. Written as DNA, the CDR3 is TGTGCCAGCAGTCCAGGGACAGGGCAACATTATGGCTACACCTTC.

V and J are TRBV9 and TRBJ2-7; D possibly matches TRBD1 or TRBD2 (5 bases each). Germline-derived CDR1 and CDR2 are SGDLS and YYNGEE. This CDR3 is built from 14 residues. V was trimmed by 0 bases and J by 2 bases, leaving 9 bases between them. In nucleotides, the CDR3 is TGTGCCAGCAGCGTAGCTCAGGGACCCTACGAGCAGTACTTC. Amino acids: CASSVAQGPYEQYF.

The CDR3 spells CASSQFSRSDTDTQYF. The DNA for the CDR3 is TGTGCCAGCAGCCAATTTTCCCGGTCAGACACAGATACGCAGTATTTT. The chain employs TRBV5-6 and TRBJ2-3; D is ambiguous. The V gene lost 4 bases and the J gene lost 2 bases, with 17 bases spanning the gap. This CDR3 is built from 16 residues. Germline V CDR1 and CDR2: SGHDT, YYEEEE.